Below are 5 T cell receptor beta chains sequenced from a single sample in a study of blood T cell repertoires in COVID-19. Assay used: immunoSEQ multiplex PCR; TCRdb lists only in-frame clones, some missing. The table lists around 160,000 clones, approximately 85% of them singletons. Source material: peripheral blood. Receptors originate from a woman between 55 and 75 years old with COVID-19, enrolled during active disease.

The V and J genes are TRBV7-2 and TRBJ2-3; 9 nucleotides agree with TRBD2. Germline V gene data show CDR1 as SGHTA and CDR2 as FQGNSA. V trimming: 2 bases; J trimming: 3 bases; junction bases outside the gene matches: 0. CDR3 size: 14 residues. CDR3 loop: CASSLTSGTDTQYF. CDR3 nucleotide sequence: TGTGCCAGCAGCTTAACTAGCGGGACAGATACGCAGTATTTT.

The chain recombines TRBV6-1 with TRBJ1-1; unclear D gene. The germline gives CDR1 MNHNS, CDR2 SASEGT. V was trimmed by 2 bases and J by 1 base, leaving 11 bases between them. The CDR3 loop spans 15 amino acids. The CDR3 nucleotides read TGTGCCAGCAGTGAATTGTCGGCAGGGAACACTGAAGCTTTCTTT. Translation: CASSELSAGNTEAFF.

Points on this clone: The junction differs from germline at one of its ends, possibly a read error. The chain has TRBV18 and TRBJ2-7; the match to TRBD1 covers 9 bases. Per germline, CDR1 KGHSH and CDR2 LQKENI. This CDR3 comprises 14 residues. The CDR3 DNA reads as TGTGCCAGCACACCGGGACAGGGAGGTAACGAGCAGTACTTC. Its protein product is CASTPGQGGNEQYF.

The chain joins TRBV30 to TRBJ2-7; maybe TRBD2 (5 bases). This CDR3 has 14 residues. From germline, CDR1 is GTSNPN and CDR2 SVGIG (reference sequence). V lost 3 bases, J lost 0 bases, and 12 bases lay in between. The CDR3 here is CAWRRTGSSYEQYF. The DNA for the CDR3 is TGTGCCTGGAGGAGGACGGGGAGCTCCTACGAGCAGTACTTC.

About this clone: A read error may account for a junction end that differs from germline. The chain has TRBV7-7 and TRBJ2-5, with D tentatively TRBD2 (5 bases). Per germline, CDR1 SSHAT and CDR2 FNYEAQ (reference sequence). The CDR3 length is 15 residues. In nucleotides, the CDR3 is TGTGCTAGCAGCTTCCTCCCGGGGATCCAAGAGACCCAGTACTTC. This translates into CASSFLPGIQETQYF.